The present entry profiles one TCR beta chain with its context. What it binds is unknown. The data belong to a study of T-cell memory formation after mild COVID-19. Germline CDR1 LNHDA, CDR2 SQIVND (reference sequence). The CDR3 loop spans 13 amino acids. The ends were cut back, 6 bases at V and 7 bases at J, with 15 bases in the middle. Broader study findings: CD4/CD8 balance characterized clones contracting day 15 to 85, and CD4+ skew characterized later expanders.

TCRdb ran MiXCR on the 5' RACE reads and lists one entry per CDR3 protein. This table has hundreds of thousands of distinct CDR3 sequences, over 25% appearing once. The origin of this receptor is an adult woman who had mild COVID-19 (a few samples of this study predate the infection). Cell type and time point are not known. The sequenced sample consisted of PBMCs or a T cell subset sorted from them (not recorded which). The V and J genes are TRBV19 and TRBJ1-2; D unclear. The CDR3 nucleotides are TGTGCCAGTAGCACCCAAAGTCGGGGTGGCTACACCTTC. Translated: CASSTQSRGGYTF.